The rows below give T cell receptor beta chains drawn from one sample of a study of T cell repertoires in cytomegalovirus infection. MiXCR was run by TCRdb on the reads, yielding one entry per CDR3 protein. This sample yields roughly 150,000 distinct CDR3 sequences, of which around 24% are seen a single time; approximately 9.9% belongs to the top ten. Input material: PBMCs. The receptors shown here come from a human donor in good health (CMV status not recorded). Some clones in this sample may be carry-over from other donors' samples. Each CDR3 is given with its conserved first and last residue. Each record gives: J gene, clone size, D gene, V gene, CDR3 DNA, CDR3 protein. D genes are given only for firm matches. The size of a clone is reported for some rows only, either as once, few or many, or as a class for expanded clones.

>TRBJ1-1|NA|NA|TRBV27
TGTGCCAGCAGCCCCTCCGGGGGGGACACTGAAGCTTTCTTT
CASSPSGGDTEAFF
>TRBJ2-7|many|NA|TRBV7-2
TGTGCCAGCAGCACGCCCGGTGACTACGGCGAGCAGTACTTC
CASSTPGDYGEQYF
>TRBJ2-2|many|TRBD2|TRBV11-2
TGTGCCAGCAGTAAAATTAGCGGGACGAACACCGGGGAGCTGTTTTTT
CASSKISGTNTGELFF
>TRBJ1-3|NA|NA|TRBV12-3/TRBV12-4
TGTGCCAGCAGTTTTTACAGCTCTGGAAACACCATATATTTT
CASSFYSSGNTIYF
>TRBJ2-3|few|TRBD2|TRBV7-3
TGTGCCAGCAGTTGGACTAGCGGCGGGGTAGATACGCAGTATTTT
CASSWTSGGVDTQYF
>TRBJ2-5|few|TRBD1|TRBV20-1
TGCAGTGCTCCCGGGACAGCACAAGAGACCCAGTACTTC
CSAPGTAQETQYF
>TRBJ2-4|few|TRBD2|TRBV12-3/TRBV12-4
TGTGCCAGCAGGTTTACCGGGACTAGCGGGGCCTTCAAAAACATTCAGTACTTC
CASRFTGTSGAFKNIQYF
>TRBJ2-2|many|TRBD2|TRBV7-2
TGTGCCAGCAGCTTAGAGCGGACTAGCGGGCCTACCGGGGAGCTGTTTTTT
CASSLERTSGPTGELFF
>TRBJ2-1|few|NA|TRBV20-1
TGCAGTGCTAGGGGGGCATACAATGAGCAGTTCTTC
CSARGAYNEQFF
>TRBJ2-7|many|TRBD2|TRBV7-2
TGTGCCAGCAGCTCGACTAGCGGGGCAGTCTACGAGCAGTACTTC
CASSSTSGAVYEQYF
>TRBJ2-6|NA|NA|TRBV7-9
TGTGCCAGCAGGGACAATGGGGCCAACGTCCTGACTTTC
CASRDNGANVLTF
>TRBJ2-4|few|TRBD1|TRBV6-6
TGTGCCAGCAGTTACGGCCGGGACAGGGATTTCAGCATTCAGTACTTC
CASSYGRDRDFSIQYF
>TRBJ1-1|NA|NA|TRBV10-2
TGCGCCAGCAGTGAGTCTGGAGGGAACACTGAAGCTTTCTTT
CASSESGGNTEAFF
>TRBJ2-4|NA|NA|TRBV28
TGTGCCAGCAGTGTTGACAGGTCCGGGGCCAAAAACATTCAGTACTTC
CASSVDRSGAKNIQYF
>TRBJ2-1|NA|TRBD2|TRBV6-1
TGTGCCAGCAGTTACCGCGGCGGGGGGGGCGCCTACAATGAGCAGTTCTTC
CASSYRGGGGAYNEQFF
>TRBJ2-7|NA|TRBD2|TRBV9
TGTGCCAGCAGCGCGACAACTAGCGGGAGTTCCGAGCAGTACTTC
CASSATTSGSSEQYF
>TRBJ2-2|few|TRBD1|TRBV7-3
TGTGCCAGCAGCCGGGACAGGGCGAGCGGGGAGCTGTTTTTT
CASSRDRASGELFF
>TRBJ2-2|few|TRBD2|TRBV5-1
TGCGCCAGCAGCGAACTGATGAGCGGGAGGGGAGTACCCGGGGAGCTGTTTTTT
CASSELMSGRGVPGELFF
>TRBJ2-7|NA|NA|TRBV28
TGTGCCAGCAGTTCCTCTCGACAAGCCGAGCAGTACTTC
CASSSSRQAEQYF
>TRBJ2-7|NA|NA|TRBV6-2/TRBV6-3
TGTGCCAGCAGGGACACCATGCCCTACGAGCAGTACTTC
CASRDTMPYEQYF
>TRBJ2-2|many|NA|TRBV7-8
TGTGCCAGCAGCCCCGGCGGGGAGCTGTTTTTT
CASSPGGELFF
>TRBJ1-3|NA|NA|TRBV29-1
TGCAGCGTTGAAAAACCGCTGGAAAACACCATATATTTT
CSVEKPLENTIYF
>TRBJ2-2|NA|NA|TRBV7-3
TGTGCCAGCAGCTTACAGAGTAACACCGGGGAGCTGTTTTTT
CASSLQSNTGELFF
>TRBJ1-2|few|TRBD1|TRBV19
TGTGCCAGTAATTCACAGGGGGCGGATGGCTACACCTTC
CASNSQGADGYTF
>TRBJ2-1|few|NA|TRBV20-1
TGCAGTGCGAGGACCGTAAGAGGGAGGCTCGAGCAGTTCTTC
CSARTVRGRLEQFF
>TRBJ2-1|few|TRBD2|TRBV5-4
TGTGCCAGCAGCTCCGGACTAGCGGGACCCAATGAGCAGTTCTTC
CASSSGLAGPNEQFF
>TRBJ2-2|few|NA|TRBV4-1
TGCGCCAGCAGCTCCAGCGGGCCATACACCGGGGAGCTGTTTTTT
CASSSSGPYTGELFF
>TRBJ2-3|few|TRBD1|TRBV20-1
TGCAGTGCCCCGGACAGGGCGAGGATCACAGATACGCAGTATTTT
CSAPDRARITDTQYF
>TRBJ1-5|many|NA|TRBV7-9
TGTGCCAGCAGCTTAGACGATCAGCCCCAGCATTTT
CASSLDDQPQHF
>TRBJ2-7|many|NA|TRBV7-2
TGTGCCAGCAGCTTAGACAGTTCATACGAGCAGTACTTC
CASSLDSSYEQYF
>TRBJ1-2|NA|NA|TRBV14
TGTGCCAGCAGCCAAGTAAGGGGCTTCTATGGCTACACCTTC
CASSQVRGFYGYTF
>TRBJ2-1|once|NA|TRBV7-9
TGTGCCAGCAGCCGCAACAAGGGCGGGTCCTACAATGCGCAGTTCTTC
CASSRNKGGSYNAQFF
>TRBJ1-4|many|TRBD1|TRBV7-9
TGTGCCAGCAGCCTCGGGACAGGGGCCCTTGCAACTAATGAAAAACTGTTTTTT
CASSLGTGALATNEKLFF
>TRBJ2-1|NA|TRBD2|TRBV10-3
TGTGCCATCAGTTACGGGGGGGTCTCCTACAATGAGCAGTTCTTC
CAISYGGVSYNEQFF
>TRBJ2-5|many|NA|TRBV7-6
TGTGCCAGCAGCCCAACGGGAGAGACCCAGTACTTC
CASSPTGETQYF
>TRBJ2-6|NA|NA|TRBV27
TGTGCCAGCACCAGGGTAACGCTTGGGGCCAACGTCCTGACTTTC
CASTRVTLGANVLTF
>TRBJ1-1|NA|NA|TRBV6-5
TGTGCCAGCAGTACCATTGATACGAACACTGAAGCTTTCTTT
CASSTIDTNTEAFF
>TRBJ2-7|NA|NA|TRBV12-3/TRBV12-4
TGTGCCAGCAGCTTTCGTCGGGCGGCGGACGAGCAGTACTTC
CASSFRRAADEQYF
>TRBJ2-7|few|NA|TRBV20-1
TGCAGTGCTAGTTACGGGGGCGGATTTAACTACGAGCAGTACTTC
CSASYGGGFNYEQYF
>TRBJ2-5|many|TRBD2|TRBV15
TGTGCCACCAGCAGAGATCTAGCGGGAGCCCGAGAGACCCAGTACTTC
CATSRDLAGARETQYF
>TRBJ2-7|NA|TRBD2|TRBV20-1
TGCAGTGCTAGAGTCGGGCTAGCGGGCTACGAGCAGTACTTC
CSARVGLAGYEQYF
>TRBJ2-1|many|TRBD2|TRBV5-6
TGTGCCAGCAGCCTAGGACTAGCGGGAAGTAGAGATGAGCAGTTCTTC
CASSLGLAGSRDEQFF
>TRBJ2-4|many|NA|TRBV7-2
TGTGCCAGCAGCTTAGGGGGTGGGCGAAACATTCAGTACTTC
CASSLGGGRNIQYF
>TRBJ2-5|many|NA|TRBV7-9
TGTGCCAGCAGCTTAGTTGTCGGGGGCGAAGAGACCCAGTACTTC
CASSLVVGGEETQYF
>TRBJ1-1|NA|TRBD1|TRBV29-1
TGCAGCGTCGCAAGACCTGTTAAACGACAGGGGGCCGTTCGAAACACTGAAGCTTTCTTT
CSVARPVKRQGAVRNTEAFF
>TRBJ2-1|NA|NA|TRBV11-2
TGTGCCAGCAGCTTAGTGCATGAGCAGTTCTTC
CASSLVHEQFF
>TRBJ2-1|few|TRBD2|TRBV28
TGTGCCAGCAGACGGACTAGCGGGGGGTACAATGAGCAGTTCTTC
CASRRTSGGYNEQFF
>TRBJ2-7|few|NA|TRBV2
TGTGCCAGCAGTGAAGGGCAGTACTTC
CASSEGQYF
>TRBJ2-7|NA|NA|TRBV7-2
TGTGCCAGCAGCCGAACTGCCGAGGGGGGCTCCTACGAGCAGTACTTC
CASSRTAEGGSYEQYF
>TRBJ2-1|few|NA|TRBV13
TGTGCCAGCAGCTCCCGTCCGGAGAGTAGCCATGAGCAGTTCTTC
CASSSRPESSHEQFF
>TRBJ2-7|NA|NA|TRBV27
TGTGCCAGCAGCCCGGCGGACAGTATCTACGAGCAGTACTTC
CASSPADSIYEQYF
>TRBJ2-2|NA|NA|TRBV5-4
TGTGCCAGCAGCTTGCGGCAGACTAACGGGGAGCTGTTTTTT
CASSLRQTNGELFF
>TRBJ2-5|NA|NA|TRBV7-8
TGTGCCAGCAGCTTCCAGCCGTACCAAGAGACCCAGTACTTC
CASSFQPYQETQYF
>TRBJ2-1|few|TRBD2|TRBV7-3
TGTGCCAGCAGCGACGGACTAGCGGGAGTAGGTGAGCAGTTCTTC
CASSDGLAGVGEQFF
>TRBJ2-7|NA|NA|TRBV28
TGTGCCAGCAGTTTATCACCGGTCCGGCGCGAGCAGTACTTC
CASSLSPVRREQYF
>TRBJ2-3|few|TRBD2|TRBV2
TGTGCCAGCAACCTGCCGGAATTAGCGGGGGTTGAAGATACGCAGTATTTT
CASNLPELAGVEDTQYF
>TRBJ1-1|few|NA|TRBV12-3/TRBV12-4
TGTGCCAGCAGTTTACAACCTCCGAACACTGAAGCTTTCTTT
CASSLQPPNTEAFF
>TRBJ2-1|NA|NA|TRBV20-1
TGCAGTGGCGGGGAGGAGCAGTTCTTC
CSGGEEQFF
>TRBJ2-1|many|NA|TRBV7-2
TGTGCCAGCAGCTTAGCCCTAGTCCTAAGCTCCTACAATGAGCAGTTCTTC
CASSLALVLSSYNEQFF
>TRBJ2-1|NA|NA|TRBV2
TGTGCCAGCAGCCCACGACTGAATTACAATGAGCAGTTCTTC
CASSPRLNYNEQFF